What follows are 24 T cell receptor beta chains derived from one specimen sequenced in a study of beta chain features in type 1 diabetes. The study reverse transcribed the entire isolated RNA, so it sequenced expressed TCRB transcripts. Some clones are missing from TCRdb's copy, which holds only in-frame ones; the method was immunoSEQ multiplex PCR. The data show 200,000 to 250,000 clones, with 27% seen just once and 4% held by the top ten. Material for sequencing was central memory CD4+ T cells from blood. Receptor source: a man in his thirties or forties in good health.

This clone was counted at least ten times. This rearrangement joins TRBV7-9 to TRBJ2-1, with TRBD1 identical over 7 bases. Per germline, CDR1 SEHNR and CDR2 FQNEAQ (reference sequence). The CDR3 is made up of 13 amino acids. The CDR3, as DNA: TGTACCTCCACCCGGGACAGCTACAATGAGCAGTTCTTC. Translating gives CTSTRDSYNEQFF.

CDR3 loop: CASSLAPSNTDTQYF. The CDR3 bases are TGCGCCAGCAGCTTGGCCCCAAGCAACACAGATACGCAGTATTTT. The V call is TRBV5-1, the J call TRBJ2-3; D gene ambiguous. CDR3 size: 15 residues. The ends were cut back, 0 bases at V and 2 bases at J, with 10 bases in the middle. CDR1 is SGHRS, CDR2 YFSETQ, per germline.

The rearrangement joins TRBV15 to TRBJ1-5; 7 bases line up with TRBD1. Germline CDR1 is LNHNV and CDR2 is YYDKDF (reference sequence). This CDR3 is 15 amino acids long. After removal of 5 bases from V and 4 bases from J, the junction contained 8 bases not matched to a gene. The CDR3 sequence is CATSSARGKNQPQHF. The CDR3 region has the DNA TGTGCCACCAGCTCCGCCAGGGGGAAAAATCAGCCCCAGCATTTT.

The chain has TRBV5-1 and TRBJ1-1, with D unresolved. Between the trimmed V and J ends, which lost 0 bases and 1 base, there was a span of 7 bases. The CDR3 extends over 14 amino acids. CDR1 and CDR2 (germline): SGHRS, YFSETQ. The CDR3 nucleotides are TGCGCCAGCAGCTTGGGTACGGCGAACACTGAAGCTTTCTTT. Its translation is CASSLGTANTEAFF.

This clone was observed a few times. This sequence joins TRBV2 and TRBJ2-1; 9 bases match TRBD1. Germline trimming cut 8 bases from V and 5 bases from J; bases unmatched to any gene: 10. Germline V gene data show CDR1 as SNHLY and CDR2 as FYNNEI. CDR3 length: 15 residues. CDR3 in amino acids: CASPSGTGRHNEQFF. CDR3 DNA: TGTGCCAGCCCCTCCGGGACAGGGAGGCACAATGAGCAGTTCTTC. Combining the CDR3 with reference TRBV2 and TRBJ2-1 gives the whole variable domain EPEVTQTPSHQVTQMGQEVILRCVPISNHLYFYWYRQILGQKVEFLVSFYNNEISEKSEIFDDQFSVERPDGSNFTLKIRSTKLEDSAMYFCASPSGTGRHNEQFFGPGTRLTVL.

This clone appeared a few times. A far bigger clonotype differs at one base, so this is likely a read error. This CDR3 is CARSLSQGGRGPSRAQYF. In DNA, the CDR3 is TGTGCCCGCAGTTTATCGCAGGGGGGCAGGGGGCCGTCCAGGGCCCAGTACTTC. V gene TRBV28 combines with J gene TRBJ2-5; 8 bases line up with TRBD1. The germline gives CDR1 MDHEN, CDR2 SYDVKM. The CDR3 is made up of 18 amino acids.

This clone appeared many times. The chain links TRBV7-2 to TRBJ1-5, with D possibly being TRBD1 (6 bases). Trimming cost V 1 base and J 7 bases, with 14 bases left between them. CDR3 size: 15 residues. In germline, CDR1 is SGHTA, CDR2 FQGNSA. This chain's CDR3 is CASSLDGTKGQPQHF. CDR3 sequence (DNA): TGTGCCAGCAGCTTAGACGGGACAAAGGGGCAGCCCCAGCATTTT.

The rearrangement joins TRBV2 to TRBJ1-5; no clear D. V lost 7 bases and J 3 bases, leaving 10 bases between the germline ends. In germline, CDR1 is SNHLY, CDR2 FYNNEI. The CDR3 is 13 amino acids. As DNA, the CDR3 is TGTGCCAGCAACGGGTGGCTCAATCAGCCCCAGCATTTT. This gives the protein CASNGWLNQPQHF.

This clone was found a few times. The genes are TRBV2 and TRBJ2-7, with D possibly TRBD1 on 6 matching bases. Trimming removed 5 bases from V and 6 bases from J, with 11 bases in between. The germline V gene encodes CDR1 SNHLY and CDR2 FYNNEI. The CDR3 has 12 amino acids. The CDR3: CASSPDSGEQYF. As DNA, the CDR3 is TGTGCCAGCAGTCCGGACAGCGGCGAGCAGTACTTC.

Details on this clone: The junction shows a germline mismatch at one end, possibly a read error. The chain's CDR3 is CASGDLAGVEETQYF. For the CDR3, the DNA is TGTGCCAGCGGTGATCTAGCGGGGGTGGAGGAGACCCAGTACTTC. The chain has TRBV25-1 and TRBJ2-5, with 10 nucleotides matching TRBD2. The CDR3 extends over 15 amino acids. CDR1 is MGHDK, CDR2 SYGVNS, per germline.

This clone was observed a few times. The genes are TRBV27 and TRBJ2-3; possible D gene TRBD1, 5 bases. Trimming pared 3 bases from V and 4 bases from J, leaving 20 bases between. Germline CDR1 is MNHEY and CDR2 is SMNVEV (reference sequence). This CDR3 has 17 amino acids. The CDR3 here is CASSFRGLSPEADTQYF. The CDR3 nucleotides are TGTGCCAGCAGTTTTAGGGGCTTGAGTCCAGAAGCAGATACGCAGTATTTT.

This clone was detected ten times or more. The chain employs TRBV7-2 and TRBJ2-7; D unclear. The CDR3 covers 12 residues. CDR1 and CDR2 from the germline V gene are SGHTA and FQGNSA. The V gene lost 5 bases and the J gene lost 7 bases, with 12 bases spanning the gap. The CDR3 loop is CASSPSRWEQYF. DNA of the CDR3: TGTGCCAGCAGCCCTTCACGTTGGGAGCAGTACTTC. Full variable domain (rest looked up from reference TRBV7-2 and TRBJ2-7): GAGVSQSPSNKVTEKGKDVELRCDPISGHTALYWYRQSLGQGLEFLIYFQGNSAPDKSGLPSDRFSAERTGGSVSTLTIQRTQQEDSAVYLCASSPSRWEQYFGPGTRLTVT.

In this sample, this clone turned up a few times. V gene TRBV30 combines with J gene TRBJ2-2; D call uncertain. This CDR3 has 11 residues. Trimming cost V 3 bases and J 5 bases, with 4 bases left between them. The V gene's germline CDR1 is GTSNPN and CDR2 SVGIG (reference sequence). The CDR3 DNA reads as TGTGCCTGGAGGCGGACCGGGGAGCTGTTTTTT. Translated, it gives CAWRRTGELFF.

This chain uses TRBV28 with TRBJ2-3; TRBD2 matches at 7 bases. The trim removed 4 bases at V and 1 base at J, leaving 8 bases unmatched. There are 16 residues in the CDR3. Germline values: CDR1 MDHEN, CDR2 SYDVKM. The CDR3 sequence is CASSSPPGGRTDTQYF. In DNA form, the CDR3 reads TGTGCCAGCAGTTCCCCCCCGGGAGGCCGCACAGATACGCAGTATTTT.

This clone was seen at least ten times. The chain recombines TRBV7-6 with TRBJ2-6; D ambiguous. Germline-derived CDR1 and CDR2 are SGHVS and FNYEAQ. Trimming removed 5 bases at V and 4 bases at J, with 12 bases between. The CDR3 covers 15 residues. The CDR3 DNA is TGTGCCAGCAGCCGCTTCCAAAAGGGGGCCAACGTCCTGACTTTC. This gives the protein CASSRFQKGANVLTF.

This clone showed up just a few times. V is TRBV30 and J is TRBJ1-1, with D perhaps TRBD1 (5 bases). CDR3 length: 11 amino acids. Germline V gene sequence: CDR1 GTSNPN, CDR2 SVGIG (reference sequence). V was trimmed by 0 bases and J by 11 bases, leaving 10 bases between them. Written as DNA, the CDR3 is TGTGCCTGGAGTGTACGGGGGTGGGCTTTCTTT. The encoded protein is CAWSVRGWAFF. Complete variable domain (other parts from reference TRBV30 and TRBJ1-1): SQTIHQWPATLVQPVGSPLSLECTVEGTSNPNLYWYRQAAGRGLQLLFYSVGIGQISSEVPQNLSASRPQDRQFILSSKKLLLSDSGFYLCAWSVRGWAFFGQGTRLTVV.

This clone has only a few counts. This chain uses TRBV9 with TRBJ2-7; D unresolved. The CDR3 spans 14 residues. Germline loops: CDR1 SGDLS, CDR2 YYNGEE. Trimming stripped 4 bases from V and 2 bases from J, with 13 bases between. This chain's CDR3 is CASSPRNEAYEQYF. DNA for the CDR3: TGTGCCAGCAGCCCCCGGAACGAAGCCTACGAGCAGTACTTC.

This clone was seen a few times. This chain connects TRBV13 to TRBJ2-1; 11 positions match TRBD2. This CDR3 is built from 14 residues. CDR1 is PRHDT and CDR2 is FYEKMQ in the germline V gene (reference sequence). The ends lost 5 bases at V and 15 bases at J; junction bases unmatched: 12. The CDR3 sequence is CASSAGLAVGLAFF. Written as DNA, the CDR3 is TGTGCCAGCAGCGCGGGACTAGCGGTTGGGTTGGCGTTCTTC.

Many counts were recorded for this clone. The chain is built from TRBV7-9 and TRBJ2-6, with D unresolved. V was pared by 5 bases and J by 3 bases, with 2 bases between. Germline lookup yields CDR1 SEHNR and CDR2 FQNEAQ (reference sequence). The CDR3 length is 12 residues. The CDR3: CASSLGANVLTF. CDR3 sequence (DNA): TGTGCCAGCAGCCTTGGGGCCAACGTCCTGACTTTC.

This clone came up many times. This chain joins TRBV7-6 and TRBJ1-1; no clear D gene. From germline, CDR1 is SGHVS and CDR2 FNYEAQ. This CDR3 contains 15 residues. With 1 base removed from V and 2 bases from J, the gap between germline ends came to 11 bases. The CDR3 loop is CASSLGRPANTEAFF. The DNA of the CDR3 is TGTGCCAGCAGCTTAGGGAGGCCAGCAAACACTGAAGCTTTCTTT.

The gene calls are TRBV5-6 and TRBJ1-2; 8 bases are a match to TRBD1. The CDR3 is 12 amino acids. Trimming took 1 base from V and 8 from J; bases not matched to a gene: 1. Looked up from germline, CDR1 is SGHDT and CDR2 is YYEEEE. The CDR3 DNA reads TGTGCCAGCAGCTTGCAGGGGGCCGGCTACACCTTC. It codes for CASSLQGAGYTF.

The chain has TRBV5-1 and TRBJ1-1; maybe TRBD1 (5 bases). The V and J ends lost 1 base and 10 bases respectively, with 14 bases between them. Germline lookup yields CDR1 SGHRS and CDR2 YFSETQ. The CDR3 extends over 13 amino acids. CDR3 residues: CASSLTPRQGAFF. CDR3 nucleotides: TGCGCCAGCAGCTTGACCCCCCGGCAGGGAGCTTTCTTT.

The chain is built from TRBV7-2 and TRBJ1-2; D is undetermined. The CDR3 covers 15 residues. CDR1 SGHTA and CDR2 FQGNSA come from the germline V gene. V was cut by 5 bases and J by 8 bases, with 21 bases left in between. The DNA for the CDR3 is TGTGCCAGCAGCCTAGACCCCTCTGGGGTTCAGGGCTACACCTTC. This sequence encodes CASSLDPSGVQGYTF.

This chain joins TRBV5-1 and TRBJ2-1, with 9 positions matching TRBD1. This CDR3 region has 15 residues. With 4 bases clipped from V and 4 bases from J, the junction kept 6 bases outside the gene matches. Germline-derived CDR1 and CDR2 are SGHRS and YFSETQ. The CDR3, as DNA: TGCGCCAGCAGCCTACAGGGGGCAGGATACAATGAGCAGTTCTTC. Translation: CASSLQGAGYNEQFF.